This T cell receptor beta chain was documented in a study of shared clonotypes between healthy human individuals. Study in general: Three plates each covered CD4 naive and memory; CD8 naive two, CD8 memory one. Study-wide results and caveats: Estimated richness was generally greater in naive than memory subsets. It was observed that 4% to 6% of naive CD4 clonotypes were shared across several donors.

A note on this clone: Its matching antigen is unknown. Within the sample, other DNA sequences also encode this same CDR3.

The CDR3 has 15 amino acids. CDR1 and CDR2 (germline): KGHSH, LQKENI. Trimming pared 0 bases from V and 3 bases from J, leaving 10 bases between. Profiling relied on immunoSEQ multiplex PCR, and the TCRdb table lists in-frame clones only, not all of them. The data contain more than 2 million clones, about 95% of them seen just once; the ten biggest clones take up 0.1% to 0.15%. The sample consisted of naive CD4+ T cells sorted from blood. Subset defined: CD45RA+ positively selected. The sequence came from a man younger than 30 in good health. The chain combines TRBV18 with TRBJ2-3; D might be TRBD2 (5 bases). The CDR3 protein is CASSPPAGGTDTQYF. CDR3 nucleotide sequence: TGTGCCAGCTCACCACCGGCGGGTGGGACAGATACGCAGTATTTT.